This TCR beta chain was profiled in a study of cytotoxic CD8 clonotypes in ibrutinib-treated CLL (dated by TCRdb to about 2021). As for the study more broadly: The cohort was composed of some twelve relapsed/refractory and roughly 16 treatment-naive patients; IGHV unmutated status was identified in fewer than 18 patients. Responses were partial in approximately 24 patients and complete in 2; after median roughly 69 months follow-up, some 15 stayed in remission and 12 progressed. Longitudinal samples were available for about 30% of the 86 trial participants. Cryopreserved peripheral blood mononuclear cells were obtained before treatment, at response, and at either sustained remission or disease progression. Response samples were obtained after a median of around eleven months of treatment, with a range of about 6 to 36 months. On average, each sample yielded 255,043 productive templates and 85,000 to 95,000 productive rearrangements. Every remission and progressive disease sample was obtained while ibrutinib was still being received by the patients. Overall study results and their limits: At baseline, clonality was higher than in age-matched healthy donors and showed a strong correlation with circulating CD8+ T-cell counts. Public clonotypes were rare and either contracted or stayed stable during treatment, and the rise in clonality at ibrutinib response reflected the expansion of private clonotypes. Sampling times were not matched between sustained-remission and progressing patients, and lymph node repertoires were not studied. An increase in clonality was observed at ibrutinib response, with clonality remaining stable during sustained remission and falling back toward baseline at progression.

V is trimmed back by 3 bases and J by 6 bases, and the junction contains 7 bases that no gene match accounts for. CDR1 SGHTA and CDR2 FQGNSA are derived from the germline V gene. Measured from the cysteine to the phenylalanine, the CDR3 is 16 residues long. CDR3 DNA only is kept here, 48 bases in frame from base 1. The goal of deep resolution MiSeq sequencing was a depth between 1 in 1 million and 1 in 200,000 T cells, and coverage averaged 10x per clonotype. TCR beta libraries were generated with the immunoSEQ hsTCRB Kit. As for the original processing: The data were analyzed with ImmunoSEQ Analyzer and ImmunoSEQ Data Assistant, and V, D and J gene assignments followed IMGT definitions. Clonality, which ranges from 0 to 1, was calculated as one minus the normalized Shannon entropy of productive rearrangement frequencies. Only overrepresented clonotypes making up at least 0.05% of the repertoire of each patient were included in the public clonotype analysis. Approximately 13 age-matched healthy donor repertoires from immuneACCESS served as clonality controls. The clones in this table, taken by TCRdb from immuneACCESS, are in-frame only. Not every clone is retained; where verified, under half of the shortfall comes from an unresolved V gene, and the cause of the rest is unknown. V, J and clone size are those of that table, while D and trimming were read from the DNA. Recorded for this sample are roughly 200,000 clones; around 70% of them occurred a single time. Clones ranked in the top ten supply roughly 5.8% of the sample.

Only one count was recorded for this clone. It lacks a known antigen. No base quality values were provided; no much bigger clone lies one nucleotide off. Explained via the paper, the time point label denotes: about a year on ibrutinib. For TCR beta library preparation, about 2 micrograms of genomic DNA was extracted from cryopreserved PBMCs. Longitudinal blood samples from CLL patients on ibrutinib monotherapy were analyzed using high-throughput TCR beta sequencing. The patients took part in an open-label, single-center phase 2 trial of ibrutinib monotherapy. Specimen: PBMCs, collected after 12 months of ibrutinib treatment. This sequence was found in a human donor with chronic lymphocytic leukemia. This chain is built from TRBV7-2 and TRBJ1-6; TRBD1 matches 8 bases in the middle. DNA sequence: TGTGCCAGCAGCTTCGGACAGGGCCTAGGTAATTCACCCCTCCACTTT. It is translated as CASSFGQGLGNSPLHF.